One sample yielded the 8 T cell receptor beta chains listed below, sequenced in a study of molecular identifiers for immune sequencing clone quantification. TCRdb called the PCR reads again in MiXCR, with one record for every CDR3 protein. This table has about 640,000 distinct CDR3 sequences, nearly 20% appearing once. Sample: naive CD8+ T cells from blood, with Jurkat cell RNA spiked in. The subset: FACS-sorted CD8+CD4-CCR7+CD45RA+ naive T cells. These TCRs come from a human donor in good health. Some libraries in this study had Jurkat cell RNA spiked in.

Regarding this clonotype: A much bigger clone sits one base away, suggesting this may be a read error. V gene TRBV4-3 combines with J gene TRBJ1-1; TRBD1 matches at 7 bases. Germline lookup yields CDR1 LGHNA and CDR2 YSLEER. The CDR3 length is 17 residues. V was clipped by 1 base and J by 4 bases; unmatched bases: 12. The CDR3 DNA follows: TGCGCCAGCAGCCAAGCAGGGGGGCCGGGTATGACCACTGAAGCTTTCTTT. Protein: CASSQAGGPGMTTEAFF.

This clonotype showed up many times. V is TRBV29-1 and J is TRBJ2-7; D assignment may be TRBD1 or TRBD2 (6 bases each). CDR1 is SQVTM and CDR2 is ANQGSEA in the germline V gene. Trimming stripped 4 bases from V and 9 bases from J, with 16 bases between. CDR3 size: 12 residues. CDR3 sequence reads: CSVGMTGGWQYF. The CDR3 DNA follows: TGCAGCGTTGGCATGACCGGGGGCTGGCAGTACTTC.

This clonotype was counted at least ten times. This rearrangement joins TRBV2 to TRBJ1-5, with D perhaps TRBD1 (6 bases). In germline, CDR1 is SNHLY, CDR2 FYNNEI. CDR3 size: 16 residues. Trimming took off 3 bases at V and 4 bases at J, with 16 bases between the two ends. The chain's CDR3 is CASSDITGSLNQPQHF. The CDR3 DNA sequence: TGTGCCAGCAGTGATATAACAGGGTCGCTGAATCAGCCCCAGCATTTT.

In its sample, this clonotype was seen many times. The V call is TRBV5-1, the J call TRBJ2-5; 11 bases match TRBD2. The CDR3 runs to 19 residues. In germline, CDR1 is SGHRS, CDR2 YFSETQ. Trimming at V came to 1 base and at J to 7 bases, leaving 18 bases not matched to a gene. The CDR3 is CASSLSPTSTSGTSRTQYF. CDR3 bases: TGCGCCAGCAGCTTGAGCCCCACCTCGACTAGCGGGACATCGAGGACCCAGTACTTC.

This clonotype has a handful of counts. The J gene is TRBJ1-1, the V gene TRBV20-1, with no clear D. Per germline, CDR1 DFQATT and CDR2 SNEGSKA (reference sequence). The CDR3 consists of 13 residues. Trimming pared 3 bases from V and 1 base from J, leaving 9 bases between. The CDR3 DNA reads as TGCAGTGCTAGCCGGACGGAGAACACTGAAGCTTTCTTT. Its translation: CSASRTENTEAFF.

As to this clonotype: Since the CDR3 does not end with the conserved phenylalanine or tryptophan, this likely comes from a read error. The chain joins TRBV7-6 to TRBJ1-1; no clear D. Trimming pared 5 bases from V and 1 base from J, leaving 8 bases between. CDR1 SGHVS and CDR2 FNYEAQ come from the germline V gene. The CDR3 has 13 residues. This chain's CDR3 is CASSLEENTEAFS. The CDR3 DNA reads TGTGCCAGCAGCCTAGAGGAGAACACTGAAGCTTTCTCT.

The chain joins TRBV19 to TRBJ2-6; weak D call: TRBD1 (5 bases). Germline V gene data show CDR1 as LNHDA and CDR2 as SQIVND (reference sequence). The CDR3 loop spans 15 amino acids. Deletions cut 6 bases from V and 0 bases from J, with 9 bases between. CDR3 in amino acids: CASRPQDSGANVLTF. In DNA, the CDR3 is TGTGCCAGTAGACCACAGGACTCTGGGGCCAACGTCCTGACTTTC.

This clonotype occurred many times. V usage is TRBV7-2 and J usage is TRBJ2-7; D unresolved. Trimming took off 2 bases at V and 0 bases at J, with 11 bases between the two ends. The CDR3 covers 15 residues. CDR1 is SGHTA and CDR2 is FQGNSA in the germline V gene. Here the CDR3 reads CASSLLVALSYEQYF. In nucleotides, the CDR3 is TGTGCCAGCAGCTTATTAGTCGCCCTCTCCTACGAGCAGTACTTC.